This TCR beta chain originates from a study of cytomegalovirus exposure and HLA in healthy donors. Germline-derived CDR1 and CDR2 are LNHDA and SQIVND (reference sequence). This CDR3 is 19 amino acids long. V was cut by 5 bases and J by 0 bases, with 20 bases left in between. Findings and limits, study-wide: Apart from CMV serostatus, no immune exposure information was available.

As concerns this clone: Its antigen remains unknown.

PCR involved 60 Vbeta and 13 Jbeta primers. The table came from immunoSEQ multiplex PCR; TCRdb's copy has only in-frame clones and leaves some out. Its table lists tens of thousands of clones. The sample consisted of PBMCs. The chain couples TRBV19 to TRBJ2-6; weak D call: TRBD2 (5 bases). The sequence was obtained from a woman under 40 in good health and CMV-seropositive. For the CDR3, the DNA is TGTGCCAGTAGTGTCCATTTAAGCGGATCTCTCTCTGGGGCCAACGTCCTGACTTTC. This gives the protein CASSVHLSGSLSGANVLTF.